Detailed here is one TCR beta chain. In this sample, this clonotype turned up many times. What this receptor recognizes is not known. Base-call qualities are not available, and no considerably larger clone is one nucleotide away. Instrument used: Illumina HiSeq 2500. Quantitative 5'-RACE with molecular barcodes was used to prepare TCR beta libraries. The authors' analysis ran thus. A new computational method based on a probabilistic model of VDJ rearrangement was used to identify disease-linked TCR variants. In-frame beta chains were kept once TCRdb had trimmed the public reads at Q25 with fastp and called clones with MiXCR. Identical CDR3 proteins give one entry, which carries the most common genes and DNA. The V and J calls, along with clone size, are taken from TCRdb and not from the paper's own processing. The sample table records 130,000 or so distinct CDR3 sequences; 11% of these occur just once. The ten biggest clones cover 4.1% of the sample.

This entry comes from a study of CD8 T cells in ankylosing spondylitis (dated by TCRdb to 2016 to 2017). Context from the whole study: The study profiled T cell receptor beta repertoires in healthy donors and ankylosing spondylitis patients to find disease-linked TCR variants. The whole study cohort included roughly 110 healthy donors and 25 ankylosing spondylitis patients. Peripheral blood was sampled, and synovial fluid was also collected from ankylosing spondylitis patients.

General study outcomes and caveats: The disease-linked clones showed a CD8+ phenotype and occurred at relatively low frequencies in peripheral blood. Some TCR beta motif variants had previously been reported in synovial fluid and blood of reactive arthritis patients, which suggested common disease-initiation mechanisms. A TCR beta motif of 7 or 8 highly homologous amino acid variants appeared characteristic of blood from ankylosing spondylitis patients. The disease-linked clones were reported as significantly enriched in matched synovial fluid samples from ankylosing spondylitis patients.

This receptor was taken from a female donor with ankylosing spondylitis or in good health (not recorded which). Input material: blood, either unsorted or a sorted T cell fraction (not recorded which).

In nucleotide form, the sequence is TGTGCCAGCTCACAAGGTCAGCTCGAGACCCAGTACTTC. Protein translation: CASSQGQLETQYF. This sequence uses TRBV18 and TRBJ2-5, with no confident D gene call. CDR1 and CDR2 are drawn from the germline V gene: KGHSH, LQKENI. Trimming removed 4 bases from V and 5 bases from J, leaving 11 bases between the germline ends. Including the terminal cysteine and phenylalanine, the CDR3 comprises 13 residues. This entry keeps only the CDR3 DNA: 39 bases, framed from base 1.